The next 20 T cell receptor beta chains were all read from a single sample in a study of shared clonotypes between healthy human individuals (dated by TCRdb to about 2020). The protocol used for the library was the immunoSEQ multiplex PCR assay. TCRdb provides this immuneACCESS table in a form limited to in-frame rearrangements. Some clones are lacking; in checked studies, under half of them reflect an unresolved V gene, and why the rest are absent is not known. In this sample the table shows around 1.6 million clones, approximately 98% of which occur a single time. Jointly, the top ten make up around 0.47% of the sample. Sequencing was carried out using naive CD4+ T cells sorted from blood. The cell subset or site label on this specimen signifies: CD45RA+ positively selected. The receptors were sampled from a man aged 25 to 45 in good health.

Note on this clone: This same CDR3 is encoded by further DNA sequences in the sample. CDR3 DNA: TGTGCCAGCAGCTTAACAGGGCTGGATCAGCCCCAGCATTTT. This gives the protein CASSLTGLDQPQHF. The rearrangement links TRBV7-9 to TRBJ1-5; D is perhaps TRBD1 (6 bases). The germline V and J ends were trimmed by 2 bases and 5 bases, with 10 bases remaining between them. CDR3 length: 14 residues. From germline, CDR1 is SEHNR and CDR2 FQNEAQ (reference sequence).

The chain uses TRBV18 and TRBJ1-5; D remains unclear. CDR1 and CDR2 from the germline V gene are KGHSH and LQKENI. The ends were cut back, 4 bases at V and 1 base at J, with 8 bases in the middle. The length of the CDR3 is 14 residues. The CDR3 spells CASSQVGSNQPQHF. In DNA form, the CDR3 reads TGTGCCAGCTCACAAGTGGGAAGCAATCAGCCCCAGCATTTT. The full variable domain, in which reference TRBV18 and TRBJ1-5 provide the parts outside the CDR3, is NAGVMQNPRHLVRRRGQEARLRCSPMKGHSHVYWYRQLPEEGLKFMVYLQKENIIDESGMPKERFSAEFPKEGPSILRIQQVVRGDSAAYFCASSQVGSNQPQHFGDGTRLSIL.

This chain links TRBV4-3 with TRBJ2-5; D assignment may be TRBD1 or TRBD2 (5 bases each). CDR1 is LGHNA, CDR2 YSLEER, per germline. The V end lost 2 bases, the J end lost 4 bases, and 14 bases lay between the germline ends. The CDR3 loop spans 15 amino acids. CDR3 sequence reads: CASSQRRDGTETQYF. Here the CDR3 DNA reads TGCGCCAGCAGCCAACGAAGGGACGGCACAGAGACCCAGTACTTC.

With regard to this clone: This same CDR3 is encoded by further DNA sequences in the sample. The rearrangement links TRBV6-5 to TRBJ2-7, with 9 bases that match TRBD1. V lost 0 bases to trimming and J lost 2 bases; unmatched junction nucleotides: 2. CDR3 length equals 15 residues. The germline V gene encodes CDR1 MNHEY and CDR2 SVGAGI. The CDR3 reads CASSYSRDRAYEQYF. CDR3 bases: TGTGCCAGCAGTTACTCGCGGGACAGGGCCTACGAGCAGTACTTC.

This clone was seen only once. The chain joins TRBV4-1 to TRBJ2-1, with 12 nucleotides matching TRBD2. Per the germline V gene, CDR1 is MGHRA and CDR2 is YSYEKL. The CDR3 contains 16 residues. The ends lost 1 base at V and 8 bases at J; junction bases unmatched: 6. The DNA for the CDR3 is TGCGCCAGCAGCCAAGCCCTAGCGGGAGGGCCGGATGAGCAGTTCTTC. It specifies CASSQALAGGPDEQFF.

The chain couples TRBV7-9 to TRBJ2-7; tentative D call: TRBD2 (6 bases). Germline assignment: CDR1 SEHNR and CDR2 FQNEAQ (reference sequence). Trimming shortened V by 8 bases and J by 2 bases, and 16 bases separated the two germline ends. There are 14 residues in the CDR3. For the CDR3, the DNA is TGTGCCAGCCGACGTTCGGGAGCGGCCTACGAGCAGTACTTC. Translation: CASRRSGAAYEQYF.

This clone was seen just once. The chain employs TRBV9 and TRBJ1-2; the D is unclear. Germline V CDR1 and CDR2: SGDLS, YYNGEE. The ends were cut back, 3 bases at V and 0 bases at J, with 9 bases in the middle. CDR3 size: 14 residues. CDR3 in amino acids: CASSGMGANYGYTF. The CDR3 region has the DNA TGTGCCAGCAGCGGCATGGGAGCTAACTATGGCTACACCTTC.

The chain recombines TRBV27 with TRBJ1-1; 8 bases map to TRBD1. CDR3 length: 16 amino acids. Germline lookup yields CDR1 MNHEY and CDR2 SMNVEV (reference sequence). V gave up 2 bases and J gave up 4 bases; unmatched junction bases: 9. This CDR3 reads CASSLAAGGLGTEAFF. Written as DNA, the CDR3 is TGTGCCAGCAGTTTAGCGGCAGGGGGCTTGGGCACTGAAGCTTTCTTT.

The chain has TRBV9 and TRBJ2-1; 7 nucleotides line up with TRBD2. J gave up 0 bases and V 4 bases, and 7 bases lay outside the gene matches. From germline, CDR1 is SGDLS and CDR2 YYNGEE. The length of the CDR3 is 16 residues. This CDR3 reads CASSLQGGSSYNEQFF. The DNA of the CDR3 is TGTGCCAGCAGCCTCCAGGGCGGGAGCTCCTACAATGAGCAGTTCTTC.

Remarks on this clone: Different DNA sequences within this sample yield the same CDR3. The CDR3 DNA reads as TGTGCCAGCCGGACAGGGGGCAATCAGCCCCAGCATTTT. Encoded protein: CASRTGGNQPQHF. The rearrangement joins TRBV2 to TRBJ1-5; 9 nucleotides match TRBD1. CDR1 SNHLY and CDR2 FYNNEI come from the germline V gene. The junction had 1 base not matched to a gene; V was cut back by 8 bases and J by 2 bases. The CDR3 sequence is 13 residues long.

DNA of the CDR3: TGTGCCAGCAGCCAAGAGTTGGGAGGGAACACCGGGGAGCTGTTTTTT. It translates to CASSQELGGNTGELFF. The rearrangement joins TRBV14 to TRBJ2-2; a possible D gene is TRBD2 (6 bases). The CDR3 is 16 residues long. CDR1 is SGHDN and CDR2 is FVKESK in the germline V gene. With 0 bases removed from V and 1 base from J, the gap between germline ends came to 9 bases.

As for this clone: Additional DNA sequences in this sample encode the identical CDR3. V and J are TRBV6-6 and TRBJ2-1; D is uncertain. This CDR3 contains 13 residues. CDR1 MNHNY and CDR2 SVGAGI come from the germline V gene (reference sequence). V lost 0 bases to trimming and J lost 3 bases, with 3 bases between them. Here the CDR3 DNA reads TGTGCCAGCAGTTACTCTGGCTACAATGAGCAGTTCTTC. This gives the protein CASSYSGYNEQFF.

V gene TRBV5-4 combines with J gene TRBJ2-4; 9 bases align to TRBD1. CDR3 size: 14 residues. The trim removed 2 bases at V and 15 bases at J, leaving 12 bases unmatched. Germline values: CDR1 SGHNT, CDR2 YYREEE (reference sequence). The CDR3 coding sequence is TGTGCCAGCAGCTTCATGCGGACAGGGGCCAGGGTGTACTTC. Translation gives CASSFMRTGARVYF.

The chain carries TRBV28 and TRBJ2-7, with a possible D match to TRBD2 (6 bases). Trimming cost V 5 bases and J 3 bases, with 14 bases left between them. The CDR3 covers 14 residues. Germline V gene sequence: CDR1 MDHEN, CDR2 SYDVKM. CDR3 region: CASSARDLYYEQYF. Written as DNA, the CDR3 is TGTGCCAGCAGTGCGAGGGACTTGTACTACGAGCAGTACTTC.

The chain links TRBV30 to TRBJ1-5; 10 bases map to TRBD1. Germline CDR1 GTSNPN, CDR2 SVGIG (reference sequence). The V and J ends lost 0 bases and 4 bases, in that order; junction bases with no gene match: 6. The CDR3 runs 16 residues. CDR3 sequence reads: CAWSVGPGQGNQPQHF. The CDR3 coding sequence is TGTGCCTGGAGTGTAGGACCGGGACAGGGGAATCAGCCCCAGCATTTT.

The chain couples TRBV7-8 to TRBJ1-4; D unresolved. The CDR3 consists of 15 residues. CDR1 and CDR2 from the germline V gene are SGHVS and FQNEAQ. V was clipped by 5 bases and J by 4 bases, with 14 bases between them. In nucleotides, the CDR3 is TGTGCCAGCAGCCCCCCCCAGCAGAATAATGAAAAACTGTTTTTT. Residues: CASSPPQQNNEKLFF.

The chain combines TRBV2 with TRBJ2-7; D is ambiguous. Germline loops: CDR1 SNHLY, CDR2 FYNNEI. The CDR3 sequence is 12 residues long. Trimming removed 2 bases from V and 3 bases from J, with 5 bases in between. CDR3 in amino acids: CASSEYGYEQYF. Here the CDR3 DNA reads TGTGCCAGCAGTGAATATGGCTACGAGCAGTACTTC.

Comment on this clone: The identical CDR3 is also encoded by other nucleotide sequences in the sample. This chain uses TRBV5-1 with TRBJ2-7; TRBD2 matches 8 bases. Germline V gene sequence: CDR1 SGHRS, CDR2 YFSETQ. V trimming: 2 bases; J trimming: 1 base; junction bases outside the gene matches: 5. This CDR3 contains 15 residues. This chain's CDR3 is CASSFLAGGSYEQYF. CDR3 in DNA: TGCGCCAGCAGCTTCCTAGCGGGTGGGTCCTACGAGCAGTACTTC. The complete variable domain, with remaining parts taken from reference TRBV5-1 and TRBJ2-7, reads KAGVTQTPRYLIKTRGQQVTLSCSPISGHRSVSWYQQTPGQGLQFLFEYFSETQRNKGNFPGRFSGRQFSNSRSEMNVSTLELGDSALYLCASSFLAGGSYEQYFGPGTRLTVT.

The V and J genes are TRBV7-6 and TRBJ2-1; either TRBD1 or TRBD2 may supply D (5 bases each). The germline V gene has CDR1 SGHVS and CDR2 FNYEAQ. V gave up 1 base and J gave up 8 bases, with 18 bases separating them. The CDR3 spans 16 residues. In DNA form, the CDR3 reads TGTGCCAGCAGCTTAGGGGCTCGTGGGGCGCGGGATGAGCAGTTCTTC. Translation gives CASSLGARGARDEQFF.

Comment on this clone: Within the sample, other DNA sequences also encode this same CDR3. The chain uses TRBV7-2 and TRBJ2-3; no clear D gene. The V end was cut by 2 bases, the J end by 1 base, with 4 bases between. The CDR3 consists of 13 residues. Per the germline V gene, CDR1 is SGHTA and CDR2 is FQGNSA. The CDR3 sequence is CASSLLGTDTQYF. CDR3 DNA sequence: TGTGCCAGCAGCTTACTAGGCACAGATACGCAGTATTTT.